Listed here are 20 T cell receptor beta chains from one sample, sequenced in a study of blood T cell repertoires in COVID-19. Produced via immunoSEQ multiplex PCR; TCRdb's table is partial and in-frame only. The table includes 25,000 to 30,000 clones, about 90% detected once. Material: peripheral blood. All receptors come from a human donor in a cohort sampled during active COVID-19.

This sequence joins TRBV18 and TRBJ2-1, with 14 bases aligning to TRBD2. V shed 6 bases, J shed 5 bases, and the junction held 3 bases outside the gene matches. The CDR3 length is 15 residues. Looked up from germline, CDR1 is KGHSH and CDR2 is LQKENI. CDR3 region: CASSPGLAGDNEQFF. The CDR3 region has the DNA TGTGCCAGCTCCCCGGGACTAGCGGGGGACAATGAGCAGTTCTTC.

The genes are TRBV19 and TRBJ1-5; 7 bases map to TRBD1. Trimming took 5 bases from V and 3 from J; bases not matched to a gene: 4. Germline values: CDR1 LNHDA, CDR2 SQIVND (reference sequence). The length of the CDR3 is 14 residues. The CDR3 sequence: CASSLGQANQPQHF. The CDR3 DNA reads as TGTGCCAGTAGTTTAGGACAGGCCAATCAGCCCCAGCATTTT.

This rearrangement joins TRBV3-1 (or the pseudogene TRBV3-2) to TRBJ1-2, with 9 bases identical to TRBD1. Germline V gene sequence: CDR1 LGHDT, CDR2 YNNKEL (reference sequence). This CDR3 contains 17 residues. Trimming removed 1 base from V and 4 bases from J; junction bases left unmatched: 10. The CDR3 is CASSQGPQGAISYGYTF. CDR3 DNA sequence: TGTGCCAGCAGCCAAGGGCCACAGGGGGCGATTTCCTATGGCTACACCTTC.

The gene calls are TRBV30 and TRBJ2-1, with no clear D. The germline CDR1 and CDR2 sequences are GTSNPN and SVGIG (reference sequence). Trimming took off 5 bases at V and 2 bases at J, with 22 bases between the two ends. The CDR3 consists of 17 residues. CDR3 sequence (DNA): TGTGCCTGGTCCCCTTCTAGTTCAGATAGGACCTACAATGAGCAGTTCTTC. Encoded protein: CAWSPSSSDRTYNEQFF.

The genes are TRBV19 and TRBJ2-1, with 12 bases identical to TRBD2. There are 15 residues in the CDR3. Germline V gene lookup returns CDR1 LNHDA and CDR2 SQIVND (reference sequence). V dropped 5 bases and J dropped 6; count of bases not matched to a gene: 5. The CDR3 region has the DNA TGTGCCAGTAGTGTTCTAGCGGGGGGGCCCAATGAGCAGTTCTTC. It codes for CASSVLAGGPNEQFF.

The rearrangement joins TRBV2 to TRBJ1-5; D unclear. Trimming took 2 bases from V and 3 from J, leaving 8 bases between them. This CDR3 has 14 residues. The germline gives CDR1 SNHLY, CDR2 FYNNEI. The CDR3 sequence: CASSERRANQPQHF. The CDR3 DNA follows: TGTGCCAGCAGTGAACGGCGGGCCAATCAGCCCCAGCATTTT. The full variable domain, its missing parts supplied by reference TRBV2 and TRBJ1-5, is EPEVTQTPSHQVTQMGQEVILRCVPISNHLYFYWYRQILGQKVEFLVSFYNNEISEKSEIFDDQFSVERPDGSNFTLKIRSTKLEDSAMYFCASSERRANQPQHFGDGTRLSIL.

V is TRBV5-6 and J is TRBJ2-5; the match to TRBD2 covers 8 bases. The CDR3 loop spans 14 amino acids. The ends lost 3 bases at V and 4 bases at J; junction bases unmatched: 5. Germline V gene sequence: CDR1 SGHDT, CDR2 YYEEEE. CDR3 nucleotides: TGTGCCAGCAGCTCTCTCCGGGGGGGAGAGACCCAGTACTTC. This translates into CASSSLRGGETQYF.

The chain recombines TRBV11-1 with TRBJ2-7; 8 bases fit TRBD2. This CDR3 has 15 amino acids. From germline, CDR1 is SGHAT and CDR2 FQDESV (reference sequence). Trimming cost V 5 bases and J 4 bases; bases outside gene matches: 10. CDR3 region: CASSHDRGGPYEQYF. The DNA for the CDR3 is TGTGCCAGCAGCCACGATCGGGGGGGCCCATACGAGCAGTACTTC. Full variable domain (missing parts from reference TRBV11-1 and TRBJ2-7): EAEVAQSPRYKITEKSQAVAFWCDPISGHATLYWYRQILGQGPELLVQFQDESVVDDSQLPKDRFSAERLKGVDSTLKIQPAELGDSAMYLCASSHDRGGPYEQYFGPGTRLTVT.

This clone was seen only once. As DNA, the CDR3 is TGTGCCAGCAGCCGATCTAGCTCTGGAAACACCATATATTTT. Protein product: CASSRSSSGNTIYF. The V and J genes are TRBV3-1 (or the pseudogene TRBV3-2) and TRBJ1-3; D gene uncertain. This CDR3 has 14 amino acids. V was cut by 4 bases and J by 0 bases, with 7 bases left in between. Germline loops: CDR1 LGHDT, CDR2 YNNKEL (reference sequence).

The CDR3 region has the DNA TGTGCCAGCAGGGGGACAGGGGGTAAGGGCTACACCTTC. It translates to CASRGTGGKGYTF. The genes are TRBV6-5 and TRBJ1-2, with 11 bases that match TRBD1. Looked up from germline, CDR1 is MNHEY and CDR2 is SVGAGI. This CDR3 spans 13 amino acids. V was pared by 6 bases and J by 8 bases, with 5 bases of the junction left unmatched.

The DNA of the CDR3 is TGTGCCAGCAGCGATACAGGGATGGGGAACACTGAAGCTTTCTTT. It translates to CASSDTGMGNTEAFF. The chain joins TRBV5-4 to TRBJ1-1, with D perhaps TRBD1 (6 bases). The germline CDR1 and CDR2 sequences are SGHNT and YYREEE (reference sequence). V shed 4 bases and J shed 1 base, with 14 bases lying between them. The CDR3 is 15 amino acids. The full variable domain, with the rest looked up from reference TRBV5-4 and TRBJ1-1, is ETGVTQSPTHLIKTRGQQVTLRCSSQSGHNTVSWYQQALGQGPQFIFQYYREEENGRGNFPPRFSGLQFPNYSSELNVNALELDDSALYLCASSDTGMGNTEAFFGQGTRLTVV.

J is TRBJ2-5 and V is TRBV3-1 (or the pseudogene TRBV3-2); perhaps TRBD2 as D (6 bases). Germline-derived CDR1 and CDR2 are LGHDT and YNNKEL (reference sequence). V was pared by 6 bases and J by 2 bases, with 13 bases between. The CDR3 length is 14 residues. CDR3 bases: TGTGCCAGCAGAGACTCCGGGGGACAAGAGACCCAGTACTTC. Protein sequence: CASRDSGGQETQYF.

The chain links TRBV5-1 to TRBJ2-7; 10 positions agree with TRBD1. V gave up 4 bases and J gave up 6 bases; unmatched junction bases: 7. From germline, CDR1 is SGHRS and CDR2 YFSETQ. The CDR3 has 14 amino acids. CDR3 DNA: TGCGCCAGCAGCCCCGGGACAGGGGTTCTCGAGCAGTACTTC. Translating it yields CASSPGTGVLEQYF.

The CDR3 DNA reads TGCGCCAGCAGCCGTAATATTCAGGGGGGTGGCTACACCTTC. It translates to CASSRNIQGGGYTF. The rearrangement links TRBV5-1 to TRBJ1-2; 7 bases align to TRBD1. Germline assignment: CDR1 SGHRS and CDR2 YFSETQ. V lost 4 bases and J lost 7; bases outside the gene matches: 10. This CDR3 region has 14 residues.

V usage is TRBV12-3 or TRBV12-4 and J usage is TRBJ1-1; D remains unclear. V was shortened by 6 bases and J by 1 base, with 6 bases between the two germline ends. The CDR3 is 12 amino acids. CDR3 sequence: CASRRANTEAFF. CDR3 in DNA: TGTGCCAGCAGGAGGGCGAACACTGAAGCTTTCTTT.

V gene TRBV9 combines with J gene TRBJ2-5; 8 bases agree with TRBD1. V lost 0 bases, J lost 5 bases, and 6 bases stayed unmatched. The CDR3 spans 15 residues. The germline CDR1 and CDR2 sequences are SGDLS and YYNGEE. DNA of the CDR3: TGTGCCAGCAGCGTAGTGACAGGGGCGAGGGAGACCCAGTACTTC. It is translated as CASSVVTGARETQYF.

This rearrangement joins TRBV3-1 (or the pseudogene TRBV3-2) to TRBJ2-5; TRBD2 might be the D (6 bases). This CDR3 region has 15 residues. The ends were cut back, 6 bases at V and 1 base at J, with 15 bases in the middle. From germline, CDR1 is LGHDT and CDR2 YNNKEL (reference sequence). CDR3 sequence: CASSRSGDFQETQYF. The DNA for the CDR3 is TGTGCCAGCAGTCGTAGTGGGGACTTCCAAGAGACCCAGTACTTC.

This chain uses TRBV2 with TRBJ1-6; D gene unclear. V was pared by 6 bases and J by 7 bases, with 19 bases between. The V gene's germline CDR1 is SNHLY and CDR2 FYNNEI. The CDR3 has 16 amino acids. The CDR3 DNA sequence: TGTGCCAGCAGCCAAACCCGGCGGCGGGTCAATTCACCCCTCCACTTT. Its translation: CASSQTRRRVNSPLHF.

The chain uses TRBV18 and TRBJ1-1; D perhaps matches TRBD1 (6 bases). Germline V lookup: CDR1 KGHSH, CDR2 LQKENI. The CDR3 runs to 13 residues. The V end was cut by 2 bases, the J end by 4 bases, with 8 bases between. The CDR3 reads CASSPARGTEAFF. Here the CDR3 DNA reads TGTGCCAGCTCACCAGCCAGGGGCACTGAAGCTTTCTTT.

This clone was observed once. V gene TRBV2 combines with J gene TRBJ1-4; TRBD1 matches at 7 bases. Germline lookup yields CDR1 SNHLY and CDR2 FYNNEI. Trimming took 8 bases from V and 8 from J; bases not matched to a gene: 14. The CDR3 covers 15 residues. This CDR3 reads CASGRTGMMSEKLFF. CDR3 DNA sequence: TGTGCCAGCGGCAGGACAGGAATGATGAGCGAAAAACTGTTTTTT.